This TCR beta chain was retrieved from a study of CD8 T cells in ankylosing spondylitis. TCRdb reprocessed the 5' RACE reads with MiXCR, giving one entry per CDR3 protein. The sample lists approximately 300,000 distinct CDR3 sequences; roughly 20% were seen once. Study-wide results and caveats: Within ankylosing spondylitis blood, a TCR beta motif made up of fewer than ten highly homologous variants appeared to be characteristic.

Turning to this clonotype: What it binds is not known.

The V end was cut by 5 bases, the J end by 0 bases, with 7 bases between. The CDR3 contains 14 residues. Germline V gene lookup returns CDR1 MGHRA and CDR2 YSYEKL. What was sequenced was blood, either unsorted or a sorted T cell fraction (not recorded which). The TCR comes from a female donor with ankylosing spondylitis or in good health (not recorded which). This chain connects TRBV4-1 to TRBJ2-2; no clear D gene. The CDR3 bases are TGCGCCAGCAGCACGTATGCGAACACCGGGGAGCTGTTTTTT. Encoded protein: CASSTYANTGELFF.